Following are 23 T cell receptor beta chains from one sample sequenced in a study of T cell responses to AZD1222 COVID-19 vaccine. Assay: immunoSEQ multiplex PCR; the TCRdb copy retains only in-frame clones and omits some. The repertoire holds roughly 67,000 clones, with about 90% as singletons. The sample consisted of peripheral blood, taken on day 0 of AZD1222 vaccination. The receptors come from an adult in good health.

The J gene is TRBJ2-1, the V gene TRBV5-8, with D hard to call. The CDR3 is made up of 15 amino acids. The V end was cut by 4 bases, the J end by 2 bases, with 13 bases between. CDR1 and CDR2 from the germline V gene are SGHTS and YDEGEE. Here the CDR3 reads CASSNRPTAYNEQFF. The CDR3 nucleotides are TGTGCCAGCAGCAACCGACCGACCGCCTACAATGAGCAGTTCTTC.

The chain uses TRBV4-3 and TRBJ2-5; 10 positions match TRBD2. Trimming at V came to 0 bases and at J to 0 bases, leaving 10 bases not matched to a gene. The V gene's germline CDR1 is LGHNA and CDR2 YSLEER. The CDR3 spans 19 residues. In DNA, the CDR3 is TGCGCCAGCAGCCAAGATTACAGGACTAGCGGACCGTACCAAGAGACCCAGTACTTC. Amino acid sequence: CASSQDYRTSGPYQETQYF.

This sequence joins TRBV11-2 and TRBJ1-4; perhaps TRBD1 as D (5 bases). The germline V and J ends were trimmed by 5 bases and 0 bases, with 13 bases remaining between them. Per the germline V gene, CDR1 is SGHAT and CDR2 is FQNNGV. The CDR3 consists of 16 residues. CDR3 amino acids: CASSPITGATNEKLFF. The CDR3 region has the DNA TGTGCCAGCAGCCCTATTACAGGTGCAACTAATGAAAAACTGTTTTTT.

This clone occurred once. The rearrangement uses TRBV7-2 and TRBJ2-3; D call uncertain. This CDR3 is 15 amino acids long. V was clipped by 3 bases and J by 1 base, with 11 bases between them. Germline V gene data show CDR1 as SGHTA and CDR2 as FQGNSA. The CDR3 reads CASSFTEMRTDTQYF. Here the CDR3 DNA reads TGTGCCAGCAGCTTTACCGAAATGCGCACAGATACGCAGTATTTT. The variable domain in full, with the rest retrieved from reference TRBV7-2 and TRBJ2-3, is GAGVSQSPSNKVTEKGKDVELRCDPISGHTALYWYRQSLGQGLEFLIYFQGNSAPDKSGLPSDRFSAERTGGSVSTLTIQRTQQEDSAVYLCASSFTEMRTDTQYFGPGTRLTVL.

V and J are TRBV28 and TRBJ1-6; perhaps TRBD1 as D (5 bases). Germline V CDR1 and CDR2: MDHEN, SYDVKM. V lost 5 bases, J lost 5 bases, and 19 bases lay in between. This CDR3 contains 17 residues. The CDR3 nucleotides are TGTGCCAGCAGTCTCATCTGGACACCGGCCAATAATTCACCCCTCCACTTT. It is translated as CASSLIWTPANNSPLHF. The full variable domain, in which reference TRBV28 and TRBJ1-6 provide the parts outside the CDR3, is DVKVTQSSRYLVKRTGEKVFLECVQDMDHENMFWYRQDPGLGLRLIYFSYDVKMKEKGDIPEGYSVSREKKERFSLILESASTNQTSMYLCASSLIWTPANNSPLHFGNGTRLTVT.

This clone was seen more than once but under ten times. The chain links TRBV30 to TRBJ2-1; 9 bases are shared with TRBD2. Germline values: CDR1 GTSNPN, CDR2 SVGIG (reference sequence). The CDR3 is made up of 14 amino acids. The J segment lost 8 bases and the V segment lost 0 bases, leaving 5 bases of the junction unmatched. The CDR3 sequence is CAWSVIAGVDEQFF. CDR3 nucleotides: TGTGCCTGGAGTGTGATAGCGGGAGTGGATGAGCAGTTCTTC.

CDR3 amino acids: CASSQDSSLAGGRGDEQFF. The CDR3 nucleotides are TGTGCCAGCAGCCAAGATAGTTCCCTAGCGGGAGGCCGCGGCGATGAGCAGTTCTTC. The chain has TRBV3-1 (or the pseudogene TRBV3-2) and TRBJ2-1, with TRBD2 identical over 11 bases. Germline trimming cut 0 bases from V and 8 bases from J; bases unmatched to any gene: 15. Germline V CDR1 and CDR2: LGHDT, YNNKEL (reference sequence). CDR3 length: 19 residues.

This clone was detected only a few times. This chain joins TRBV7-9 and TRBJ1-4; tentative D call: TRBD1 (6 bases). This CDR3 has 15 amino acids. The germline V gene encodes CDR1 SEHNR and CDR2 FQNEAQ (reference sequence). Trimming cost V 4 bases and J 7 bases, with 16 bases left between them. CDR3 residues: CASSSQGPWGEKLFF. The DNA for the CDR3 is TGTGCCAGCAGCTCCCAGGGGCCTTGGGGTGAAAAACTGTTTTTT.

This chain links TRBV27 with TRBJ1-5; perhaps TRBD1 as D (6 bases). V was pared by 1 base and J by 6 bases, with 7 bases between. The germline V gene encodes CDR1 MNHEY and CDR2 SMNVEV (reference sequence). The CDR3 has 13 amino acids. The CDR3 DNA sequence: TGTGCCAGCAGTTTATTGGGGGCTCAGCCCCAGCATTTT. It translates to CASSLLGAQPQHF.

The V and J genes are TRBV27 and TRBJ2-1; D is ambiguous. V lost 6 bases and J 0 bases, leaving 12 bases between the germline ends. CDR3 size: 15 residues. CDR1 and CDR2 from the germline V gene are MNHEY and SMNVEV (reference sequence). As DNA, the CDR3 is TGTGCCAGCAGCAGAGACCGTAGCTCCTACAATGAGCAGTTCTTC. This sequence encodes CASSRDRSSYNEQFF.

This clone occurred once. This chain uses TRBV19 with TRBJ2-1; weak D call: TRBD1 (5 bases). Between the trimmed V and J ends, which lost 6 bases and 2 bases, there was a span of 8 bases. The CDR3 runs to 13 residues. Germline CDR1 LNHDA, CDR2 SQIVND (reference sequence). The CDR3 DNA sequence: TGTGCCAGTAGGGGGCGGCCCTACAATGAGCAGTTCTTC. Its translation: CASRGRPYNEQFF.

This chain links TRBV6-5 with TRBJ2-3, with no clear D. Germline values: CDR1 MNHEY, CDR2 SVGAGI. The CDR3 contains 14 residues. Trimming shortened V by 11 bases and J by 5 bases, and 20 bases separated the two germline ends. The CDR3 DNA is TGTGCCTGCTCCCCGGTCTTTTGGGGAGATACGCAGTATTTT. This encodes CACSPVFWGDTQYF.

CDR3 DNA sequence: TGTGCCACCAGCAGAGATACCGGACCGCTAGCTAACTATGGCTACACCTTC. It codes for CATSRDTGPLANYGYTF. The chain carries TRBV15 and TRBJ1-2, with D unclear. CDR1 and CDR2 (germline): LNHNV, YYDKDF (reference sequence). The V gene lost 0 bases and the J gene lost 0 bases, with 14 bases spanning the gap. The CDR3 runs 17 residues.

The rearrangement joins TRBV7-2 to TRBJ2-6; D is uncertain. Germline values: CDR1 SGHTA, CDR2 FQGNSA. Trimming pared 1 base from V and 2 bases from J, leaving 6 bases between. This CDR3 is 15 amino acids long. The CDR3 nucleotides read TGTGCCAGCAGCTTAGGGGTTGCTGGGGCCAACGTCCTGACTTTC. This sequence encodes CASSLGVAGANVLTF.

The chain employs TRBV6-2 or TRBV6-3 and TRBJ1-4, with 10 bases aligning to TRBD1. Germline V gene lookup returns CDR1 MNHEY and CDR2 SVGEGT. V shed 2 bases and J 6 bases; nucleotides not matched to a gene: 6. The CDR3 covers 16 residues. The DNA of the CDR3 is TGTGCCAGCAGTTACCGCTCTGGGACAGGGGATGAAAAACTGTTTTTT. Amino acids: CASSYRSGTGDEKLFF.

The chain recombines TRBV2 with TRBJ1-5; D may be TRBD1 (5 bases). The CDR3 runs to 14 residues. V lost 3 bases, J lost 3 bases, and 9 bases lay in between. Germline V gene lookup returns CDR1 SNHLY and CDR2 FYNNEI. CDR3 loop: CASSDKQVNQPQHF. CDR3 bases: TGTGCCAGCAGTGACAAACAGGTCAATCAGCCCCAGCATTTT. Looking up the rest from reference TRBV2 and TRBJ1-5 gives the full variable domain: EPEVTQTPSHQVTQMGQEVILRCVPISNHLYFYWYRQILGQKVEFLVSFYNNEISEKSEIFDDQFSVERPDGSNFTLKIRSTKLEDSAMYFCASSDKQVNQPQHFGDGTRLSIL.

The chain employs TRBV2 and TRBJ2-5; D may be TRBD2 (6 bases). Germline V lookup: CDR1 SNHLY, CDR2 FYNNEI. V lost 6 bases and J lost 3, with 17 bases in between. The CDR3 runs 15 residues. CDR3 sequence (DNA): TGTGCCAGCAGCGTGGGGGGATCCAGGGAAGAGACCCAGTACTTC. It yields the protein CASSVGGSREETQYF.

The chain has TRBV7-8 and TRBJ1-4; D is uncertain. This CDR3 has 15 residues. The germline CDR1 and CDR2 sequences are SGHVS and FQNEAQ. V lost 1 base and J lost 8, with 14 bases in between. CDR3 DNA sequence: TGTGCCAGCAGCTTAGATGCGGGGTCAGGCGAAAAACTGTTTTTT. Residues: CASSLDAGSGEKLFF.

CDR3 in amino acids: CASSPRDRGAGNTIYF. As DNA, the CDR3 is TGCGCCAGCAGCCCCCGGGACAGGGGAGCAGGAAACACCATATATTTT. This chain connects TRBV4-1 to TRBJ1-3; 10 bases are shared with TRBD1. The CDR3 loop spans 16 amino acids. Germline-derived CDR1 and CDR2 are MGHRA and YSYEKL. V shed 4 bases, J shed 4 bases, and the junction held 7 bases outside the gene matches.

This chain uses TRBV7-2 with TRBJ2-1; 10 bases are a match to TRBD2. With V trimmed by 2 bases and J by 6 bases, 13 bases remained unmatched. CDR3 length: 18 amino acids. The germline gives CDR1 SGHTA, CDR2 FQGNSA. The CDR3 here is CASSLLGGSGRAINEQFF. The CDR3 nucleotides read TGTGCCAGCAGCTTACTTGGGGGAAGCGGGAGGGCCATCAATGAGCAGTTCTTC.

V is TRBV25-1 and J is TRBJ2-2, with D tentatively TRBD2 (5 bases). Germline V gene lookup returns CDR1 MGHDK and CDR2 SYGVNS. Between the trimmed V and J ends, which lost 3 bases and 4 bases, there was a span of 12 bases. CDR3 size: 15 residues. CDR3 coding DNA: TGTGCCAGCAGTGATGTTGGCGGAGGCACCGGGGAGCTGTTTTTT. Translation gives CASSDVGGGTGELFF.

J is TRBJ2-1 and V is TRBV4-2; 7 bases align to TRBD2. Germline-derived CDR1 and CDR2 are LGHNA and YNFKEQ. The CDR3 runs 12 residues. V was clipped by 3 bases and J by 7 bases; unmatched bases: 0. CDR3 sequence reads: CASSQRGNEQFF. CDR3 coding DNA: TGTGCCAGCAGCCAGCGGGGGAATGAGCAGTTCTTC.

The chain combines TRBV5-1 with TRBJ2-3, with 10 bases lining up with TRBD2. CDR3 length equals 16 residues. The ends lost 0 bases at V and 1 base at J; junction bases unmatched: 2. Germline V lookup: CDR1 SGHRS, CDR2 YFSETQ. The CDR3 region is CASSLVGTSGTDTQYF. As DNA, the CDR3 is TGCGCCAGCAGCTTGGTAGGGACTAGCGGCACAGATACGCAGTATTTT.